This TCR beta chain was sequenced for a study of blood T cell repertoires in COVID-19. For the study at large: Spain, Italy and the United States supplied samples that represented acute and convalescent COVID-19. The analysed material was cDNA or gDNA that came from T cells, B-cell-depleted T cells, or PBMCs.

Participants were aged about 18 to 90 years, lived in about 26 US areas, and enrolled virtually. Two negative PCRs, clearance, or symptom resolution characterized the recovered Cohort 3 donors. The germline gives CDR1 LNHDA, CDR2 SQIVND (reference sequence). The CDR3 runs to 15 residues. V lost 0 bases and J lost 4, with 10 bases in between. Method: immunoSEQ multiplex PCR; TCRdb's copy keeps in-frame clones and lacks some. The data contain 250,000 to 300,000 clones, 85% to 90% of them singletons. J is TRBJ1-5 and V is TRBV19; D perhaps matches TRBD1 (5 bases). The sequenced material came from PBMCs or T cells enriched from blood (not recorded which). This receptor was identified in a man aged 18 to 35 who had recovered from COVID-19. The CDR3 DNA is TGTGCCAGTAGTATAGATCAGGGCCAGAATCAGCCCCAGCATTTT. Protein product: CASSIDQGQNQPQHF.